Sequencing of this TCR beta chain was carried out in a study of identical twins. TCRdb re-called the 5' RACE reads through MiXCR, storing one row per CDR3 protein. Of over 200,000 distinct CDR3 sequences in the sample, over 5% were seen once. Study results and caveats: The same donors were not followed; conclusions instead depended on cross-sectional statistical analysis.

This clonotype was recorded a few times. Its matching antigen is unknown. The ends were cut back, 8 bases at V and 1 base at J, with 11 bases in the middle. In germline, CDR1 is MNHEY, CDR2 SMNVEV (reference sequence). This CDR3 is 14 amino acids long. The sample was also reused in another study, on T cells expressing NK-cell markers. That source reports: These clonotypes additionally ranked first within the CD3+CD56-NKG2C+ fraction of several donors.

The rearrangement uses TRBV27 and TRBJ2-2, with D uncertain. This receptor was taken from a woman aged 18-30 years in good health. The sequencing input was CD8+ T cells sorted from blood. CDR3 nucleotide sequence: TGTGCCAGCGAACAGACTCAGAACACCGGGGAGCTGTTTTTT. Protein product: CASEQTQNTGELFF.